These 2 T cell receptor beta chains came from one sample sequenced in a study of shared clonotypes between healthy human individuals. Sequenced by immunoSEQ multiplex PCR; TCRdb stores in-frame clones only, minus some. Of some 2,000,000 clones in the sample, approximately 95% were seen once. Input material: naive CD4+ T cells sorted from blood. The subset here: CD45RA+ positively selected. These receptors were obtained from a man between 18 and 29 years old in good health.

This chain connects TRBV5-1 to TRBJ1-2; 10 nucleotides agree with TRBD1. With V trimmed by 3 bases and J by 0 bases, 5 bases remained unmatched. CDR1 and CDR2 from the germline V gene are SGHRS and YFSETQ. This CDR3 is built from 16 residues. CDR3: CASSSRGQGSNYGYTF. CDR3 sequence (DNA): TGCGCCAGCAGCTCGAGGGGACAGGGGTCTAACTATGGCTACACCTTC.

This clone was found once. This rearrangement joins TRBV5-6 to TRBJ2-7; 7 positions agree with TRBD2. Unmatched junction bases numbered 13, after V lost 4 bases and J lost 3 bases. The length of the CDR3 is 16 residues. The germline V gene encodes CDR1 SGHDT and CDR2 YYEEEE. As DNA, the CDR3 is TGTGCCAGCAGCGCAACGGAACTAGCGCGGTTCTACGAGCAGTACTTC. Translating gives CASSATELARFYEQYF.